Sequencing of this T cell receptor (beta chain) was carried out in a study of T cell clonality in common variable immunodeficiency. Study-wide results and caveats: Fewer TCRbeta clones were shared among CVID subjects than controls. CVID patient heterogeneity limited repertoire-clinical complication correlations. Fewer deletions and N-nucleotide insertions were reportedly seen in common variable immunodeficiency TCR beta sequences.

CDR1 is SGHRS, CDR2 YFSETQ, per germline. V gave up 1 base and J gave up 3 bases, with 8 bases separating them. This CDR3 has 13 amino acids. Using immunoSEQ multiplex PCR, the repertoire was profiled, and TCRdb retains in-frame clones only, with some absent. Observed in the sample are around 39,000 clones, none of them singletons. There are many counts of this clone. The antigen is undetermined. The read ends 3 residues early relative to the CDR3; the germline J gene fills the gap. Both groups were predominantly of Caucasian heritage. The J gene is TRBJ2-7, the V gene TRBV5-1; D not resolved. The TCR originated in a person aged 18 to 70 in good health. Sequencing was done on a sample of peripheral blood mononuclear cells. CDR3 DNA, as far as it was read: TGCGCCAGCAGCTTGAAGTCCGGCTACGAG. Residues: CASSLKSGYE. The full-length CDR3 reads as CASSLKSGYEQYF.